This TCR beta chain was identified in a study of T-cell reconstitution after alpha-beta-depleted transplantation in children. The library targeted TCRbeta and was prepared with unique molecular identifiers. TCRdb used MiXCR to reprocess the PCR reads, holding one entry per CDR3 protein. The sample lists some 520,000 distinct CDR3 sequences, less than 35% occurring once. The germline V and J ends were trimmed by 1 base and 2 bases, with 6 bases remaining between them. The CDR3 has 14 residues. The material sequenced was PBMCs from the stem cell graft donor, taken from the stem cell graft. This TCR derives from a human donor who donated a stem cell graft to a child with aplastic anemia. The rearrangement links TRBV12-3 or TRBV12-4 to TRBJ2-1; D is unresolved. CDR3 residues: CASSLVSAYNEQFF. As DNA, the CDR3 is TGTGCCAGCAGTTTAGTGTCAGCCTACAATGAGCAGTTCTTC.